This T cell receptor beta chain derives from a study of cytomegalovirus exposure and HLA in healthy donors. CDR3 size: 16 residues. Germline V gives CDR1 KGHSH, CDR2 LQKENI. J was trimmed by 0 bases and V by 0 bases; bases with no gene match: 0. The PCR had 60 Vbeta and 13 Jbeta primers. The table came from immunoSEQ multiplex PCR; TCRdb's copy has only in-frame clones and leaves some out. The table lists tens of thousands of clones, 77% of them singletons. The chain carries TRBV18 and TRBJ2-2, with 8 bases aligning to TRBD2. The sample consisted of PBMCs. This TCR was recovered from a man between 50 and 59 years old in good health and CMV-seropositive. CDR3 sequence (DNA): TGTGCCAGCTCACCACCTAGCGGGACGAACACCGGGGAGCTGTTTTTT. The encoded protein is CASSPPSGTNTGELFF.